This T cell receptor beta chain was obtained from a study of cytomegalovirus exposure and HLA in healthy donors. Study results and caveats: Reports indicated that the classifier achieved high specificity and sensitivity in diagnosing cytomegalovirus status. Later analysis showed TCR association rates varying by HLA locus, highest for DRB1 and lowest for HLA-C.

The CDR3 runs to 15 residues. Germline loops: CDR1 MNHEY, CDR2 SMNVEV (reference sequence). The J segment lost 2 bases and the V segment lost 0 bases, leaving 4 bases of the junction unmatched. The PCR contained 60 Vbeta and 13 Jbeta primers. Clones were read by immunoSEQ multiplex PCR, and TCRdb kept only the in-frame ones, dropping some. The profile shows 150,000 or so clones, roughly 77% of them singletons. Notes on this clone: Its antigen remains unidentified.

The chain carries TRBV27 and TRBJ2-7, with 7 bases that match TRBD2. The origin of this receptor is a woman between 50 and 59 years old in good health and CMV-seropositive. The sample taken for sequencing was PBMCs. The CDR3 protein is CASSLSRAGTYEQYF. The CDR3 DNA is TGTGCCAGCAGTTTATCGCGAGCGGGAACCTACGAGCAGTACTTC.